This TCR beta chain was obtained from a study of cytomegalovirus exposure and HLA in healthy donors. The CDR3 is 13 amino acids. Trimming took 1 base from V and 3 from J, leaving 8 bases between them. Germline values: CDR1 SGHNT, CDR2 YYREEE (reference sequence). The protocol was immunoSEQ multiplex PCR, while the TCRdb copy is restricted to in-frame clones and leaves out a portion. The sample includes some 150,000 clones, approximately 90% seen only once; the top ten take about 6.6%. V is TRBV5-4 and J is TRBJ2-7; maybe TRBD1 (6 bases). The receptor's source is a young woman in good health and CMV-seropositive. Sequenced: PBMCs. The CDR3 nucleotides are TGTGCCAGCAGCTTGATACAGGGCTACGAGCAGTACTTC. This codes for CASSLIQGYEQYF.